This T cell receptor beta chain was identified during a study of blood T cell repertoires in COVID-19. As for the study in general: Some COVID-19 samples were acute and others convalescent; all came from the United States, Italy and Spain.

Measured with immunoSEQ multiplex PCR; TCRdb has only the in-frame clones, and not every one. The table records 200,000 to 250,000 clones, approximately 81% of them present only once. Participant-reported clinical history was the basis for cohort assignment. Among Cohort 3 donors, those recovered had two negative PCRs, clearance, or symptom resolution. Germline V CDR1 and CDR2: SGHTA, FQGTGA. This CDR3 comprises 13 residues. Between the trimmed V and J ends, which lost 2 bases and 6 bases, there was a span of 11 bases. The chain carries TRBV7-3 and TRBJ2-7; the D gene is possibly TRBD2 (5 bases). The sample taken for sequencing was PBMCs or T cells enriched from blood (not recorded which). The TCR sequence derives from a man in his forties who had recovered from COVID-19. The CDR3 spells CASSLYHGLEQYF. CDR3 DNA: TGTGCCAGCAGCTTATATCACGGACTCGAGCAGTACTTC.